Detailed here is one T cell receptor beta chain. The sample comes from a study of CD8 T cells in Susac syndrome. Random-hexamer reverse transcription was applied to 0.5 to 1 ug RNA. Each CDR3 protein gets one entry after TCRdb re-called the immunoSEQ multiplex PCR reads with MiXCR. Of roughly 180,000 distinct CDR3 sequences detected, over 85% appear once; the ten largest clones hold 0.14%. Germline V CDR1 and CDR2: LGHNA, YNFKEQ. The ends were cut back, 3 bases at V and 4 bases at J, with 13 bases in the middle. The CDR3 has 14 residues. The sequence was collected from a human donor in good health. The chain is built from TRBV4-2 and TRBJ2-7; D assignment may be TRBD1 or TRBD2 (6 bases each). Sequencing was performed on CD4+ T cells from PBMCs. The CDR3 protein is CASSHPGGGYEQYF. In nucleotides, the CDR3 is TGTGCCAGCAGCCACCCCGGAGGGGGATACGAGCAGTACTTC.